This is a list of T cell receptor beta chains from one sample in a study of regulatory T cells in long-lasting Graves disease. TCRdb re-called the multiplex PCR reads with MiXCR, one entry per CDR3 protein. The data contain roughly 560,000 distinct CDR3 sequences, around 12% of them singletons. These data also featured in a second study, about T cells in Graves' hyperthyroidism and ophthalmopathy.

Sequencing used peripheral blood mononuclear cells (PBMCs), obtained at new diagnosis, from a patient treated with antithyroid drugs. These receptors came from a young woman with Graves disease. The CDR3 runs from the conserved cysteine through the conserved F or W.

J gene,V gene,CDR3 protein
TRBJ2-7,TRBV25-1,CASRPNRGPYEQYF
TRBJ2-6,TRBV18,CASSPQWGANVLTF
TRBJ2-1,TRBV5-5,CASSFSQGAGNEQFF
TRBJ1-6,TRBV12-3/TRBV12-4,CASSSGQGVNNSPLHF
TRBJ1-4,TRBV12-3/TRBV12-4,CASSLVFRADEKLFF
TRBJ2-7,TRBV5-1,CASSLVANGNEQYF
TRBJ1-3,TRBV20-1,CSARTGAGNTIYF
TRBJ1-3,TRBV9,CASSDPTRGIESGNTIYF
TRBJ2-1,TRBV12-3/TRBV12-4,CASSLQFRLAGNNEQFF
TRBJ2-1,TRBV6-1,CASSVTGTAYNEQFF
TRBJ2-7,TRBV12-3/TRBV12-4,CASSLAGPYNEQYF
TRBJ2-5,TRBV29-1,CSALDGLAGQETQYF
TRBJ1-5,TRBV12-3/TRBV12-4,CASSLWGVNQPQHF
TRBJ1-2,TRBV2,CASSDGFYGYTF
TRBJ1-5,TRBV4-1,CASSTETGGNQPQHF
TRBJ2-3,TRBV28,CASSILLAGRTDTQYF